The rows below give T cell receptor beta chains drawn from one sample of a study of T cells expressing NK-cell markers. Each CDR3 protein gets one entry in TCRdb, which reprocessed the 5' RACE reads and gives no DNA. The sample has about 160,000 distinct CDR3 sequences. Sequencing input: blood T cells: a sorted CD56 or NKG2C T cell subset, CD4+ or CD8+ T cells, or bulk PBMC T cells (not recorded which). The source of these receptors is a woman aged 18 to 75 in good health. The CDR3 runs from the conserved cysteine through the conserved F or W. Fields, in order: J gene, clone size, V gene, CDR3 protein. Some rows have no size entry. The others give once, few or many, or a class for an expanded clone.

j_gene: TRBJ1-2
abundance: NA
v_gene: TRBV28
CDR3aa: CATPRTGAYGYTF

j_gene: TRBJ1-1
abundance: NA
v_gene: TRBV20-1
CDR3aa: CSATGQRGTEAFF

j_gene: TRBJ2-6
abundance: NA
v_gene: TRBV12-3/TRBV12-4
CDR3aa: CASSLGSVGVGANVLTF

j_gene: TRBJ1-2
abundance: NA
v_gene: TRBV5-1
CDR3aa: CASSTTGVNGYTF

j_gene: TRBJ2-3
abundance: NA
v_gene: TRBV20-1
CDR3aa: CSARTGGGATDTQYF

j_gene: TRBJ2-7
abundance: NA
v_gene: TRBV3-1
CDR3aa: CASSQVSSGLTYEQYF

j_gene: TRBJ2-2
abundance: NA
v_gene: TRBV5-1
CDR3aa: CASSLPTDITTGELFF

j_gene: TRBJ2-3
abundance: NA
v_gene: TRBV5-1
CDR3aa: CASSLDSQRDTQYF

j_gene: TRBJ1-3
abundance: NA
v_gene: TRBV7-6
CDR3aa: CASSLAIGTAGNTIYF

j_gene: TRBJ1-5
abundance: NA
v_gene: TRBV15
CDR3aa: CATSRDSGQGQPQHF

j_gene: TRBJ2-7
abundance: NA
v_gene: TRBV5-1
CDR3aa: CASSHRTGVYEQYF

j_gene: TRBJ1-5
abundance: NA
v_gene: TRBV5-1
CDR3aa: CASSWTGEGNQPQHF

j_gene: TRBJ2-1
abundance: NA
v_gene: TRBV20-1
CDR3aa: CSASKREGPSYNEQFF

j_gene: TRBJ2-2
abundance: NA
v_gene: TRBV14
CDR3aa: CASRRTSGNTGELFF

j_gene: TRBJ2-2
abundance: NA
v_gene: TRBV18
CDR3aa: CASSPPVRVGELFF

j_gene: TRBJ2-7
abundance: NA
v_gene: TRBV5-1
CDR3aa: CASSPMGGPYEQYF

j_gene: TRBJ1-1
abundance: medium-sized
v_gene: TRBV14
CDR3aa: CASSPNRGVVNTEAFF

j_gene: TRBJ2-1
abundance: NA
v_gene: TRBV5-6
CDR3aa: CASSFGGRLNEQFF

j_gene: TRBJ2-3
abundance: NA
v_gene: TRBV25-1
CDR3aa: CASSEPGLAGTDTQYF

j_gene: TRBJ1-6
abundance: NA
v_gene: TRBV3-1
CDR3aa: CASSQDGGSNSPLHF

j_gene: TRBJ1-4
abundance: NA
v_gene: TRBV7-8
CDR3aa: CASTPDRSTNEKLFF

j_gene: TRBJ2-3
abundance: NA
v_gene: TRBV7-9
CDR3aa: CASSNRSTDTQYF

j_gene: TRBJ1-2
abundance: NA
v_gene: TRBV6-5
CDR3aa: CASSSPLYGYTF

j_gene: TRBJ1-5
abundance: NA
v_gene: TRBV18
CDR3aa: CASSPLFSNQPQHF

j_gene: TRBJ2-7
abundance: NA
v_gene: TRBV9
CDR3aa: CASSVGLAAEQYF

j_gene: TRBJ2-1
abundance: NA
v_gene: TRBV3-1
CDR3aa: CASSTRGLAGAYNEQFF

j_gene: TRBJ2-1
abundance: NA
v_gene: TRBV7-3
CDR3aa: CASSLMGLAGGSNEQFF

j_gene: TRBJ2-5
abundance: NA
v_gene: TRBV7-7
CDR3aa: CASSSSRQGRETQYF